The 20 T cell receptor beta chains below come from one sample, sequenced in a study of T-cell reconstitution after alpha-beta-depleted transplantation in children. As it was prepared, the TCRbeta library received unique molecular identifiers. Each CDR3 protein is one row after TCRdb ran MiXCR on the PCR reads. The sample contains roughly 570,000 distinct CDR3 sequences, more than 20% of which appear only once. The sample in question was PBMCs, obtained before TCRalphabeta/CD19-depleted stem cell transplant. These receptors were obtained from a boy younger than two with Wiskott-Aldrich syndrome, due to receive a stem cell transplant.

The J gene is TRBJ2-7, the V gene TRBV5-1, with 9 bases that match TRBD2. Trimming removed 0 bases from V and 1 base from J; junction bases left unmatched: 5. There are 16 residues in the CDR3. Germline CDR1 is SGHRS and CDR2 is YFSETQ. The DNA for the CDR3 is TGCGCCAGCAGCTTGGCGCGTAGCGGGAGTTCCTACGAGCAGTACTTC. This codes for CASSLARSGSSYEQYF.

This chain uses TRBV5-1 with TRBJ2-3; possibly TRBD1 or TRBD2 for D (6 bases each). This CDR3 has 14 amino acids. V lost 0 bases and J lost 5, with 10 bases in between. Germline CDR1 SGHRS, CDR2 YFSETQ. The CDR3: CASSLVAGQDTQYF. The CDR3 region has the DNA TGCGCCAGCAGCTTGGTTGCGGGACAAGATACGCAGTATTTT. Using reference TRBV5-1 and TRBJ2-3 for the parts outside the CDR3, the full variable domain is KAGVTQTPRYLIKTRGQQVTLSCSPISGHRSVSWYQQTPGQGLQFLFEYFSETQRNKGNFPGRFSGRQFSNSRSEMNVSTLELGDSALYLCASSLVAGQDTQYFGPGTRLTVL.

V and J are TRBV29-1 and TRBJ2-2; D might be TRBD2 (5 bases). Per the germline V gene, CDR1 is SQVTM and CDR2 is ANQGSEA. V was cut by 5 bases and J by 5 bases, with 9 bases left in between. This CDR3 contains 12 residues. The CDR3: CSVRTATGELFF. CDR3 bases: TGCAGCGTTAGGACTGCTACCGGGGAGCTGTTTTTT.

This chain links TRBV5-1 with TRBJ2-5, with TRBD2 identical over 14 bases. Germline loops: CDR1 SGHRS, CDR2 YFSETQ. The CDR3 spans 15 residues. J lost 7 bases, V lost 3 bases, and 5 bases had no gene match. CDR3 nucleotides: TGCGCCAGCAGCTCGGGACTAGCGGGAGTCGGGACCCAGTACTTC. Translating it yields CASSSGLAGVGTQYF.

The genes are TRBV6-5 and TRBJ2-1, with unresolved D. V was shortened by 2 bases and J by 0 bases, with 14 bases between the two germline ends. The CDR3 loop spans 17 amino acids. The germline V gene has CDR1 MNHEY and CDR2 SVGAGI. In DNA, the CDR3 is TGTGCCAGCAGTTACGATGTCCGGGCGAGCTCCTACAATGAGCAGTTCTTC. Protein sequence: CASSYDVRASSYNEQFF.

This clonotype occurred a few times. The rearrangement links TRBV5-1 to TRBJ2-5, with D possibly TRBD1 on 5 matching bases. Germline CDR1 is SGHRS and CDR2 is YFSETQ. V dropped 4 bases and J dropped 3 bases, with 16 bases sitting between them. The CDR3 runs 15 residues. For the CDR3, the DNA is TGCGCCAGCAGCCGAAGACAGACCTCAGAAGAGACCCAGTACTTC. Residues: CASSRRQTSEETQYF.

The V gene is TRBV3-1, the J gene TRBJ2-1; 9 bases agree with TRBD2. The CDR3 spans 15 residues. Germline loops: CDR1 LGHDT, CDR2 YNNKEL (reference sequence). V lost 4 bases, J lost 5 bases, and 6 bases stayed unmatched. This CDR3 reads CASSRASGNNNEQFF. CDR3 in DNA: TGTGCCAGCAGCCGCGCTAGCGGGAACAACAATGAGCAGTTCTTC.

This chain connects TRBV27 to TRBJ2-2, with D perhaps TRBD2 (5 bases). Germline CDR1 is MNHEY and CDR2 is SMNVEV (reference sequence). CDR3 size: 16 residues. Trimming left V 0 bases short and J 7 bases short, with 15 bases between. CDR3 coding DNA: TGTGCCAGCAGTTTATCGCGGTGGGAGTATGGCGGGGAGCTGTTTTTT. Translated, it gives CASSLSRWEYGGELFF.

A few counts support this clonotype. Here the CDR3 reads CASSRLTRIPLAGANVLTF. The CDR3 bases are TGTGCCAGCAGTCGACTAACTAGAATTCCGTTGGCTGGGGCCAACGTCCTGACTTTC. This sequence joins TRBV28 and TRBJ2-6, with D perhaps TRBD2 (5 bases). V was cut by 5 bases and J by 2 bases, with 22 bases left in between. The CDR3 runs to 19 residues. Germline V gene data show CDR1 as MDHEN and CDR2 as SYDVKM.

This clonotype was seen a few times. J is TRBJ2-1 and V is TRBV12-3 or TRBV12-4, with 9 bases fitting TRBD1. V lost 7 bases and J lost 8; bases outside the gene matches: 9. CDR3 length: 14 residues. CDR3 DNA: TGTGCCAGCACCCCGGGACAGGGCCTGTATGAGCAGTTCTTC. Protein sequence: CASTPGQGLYEQFF.

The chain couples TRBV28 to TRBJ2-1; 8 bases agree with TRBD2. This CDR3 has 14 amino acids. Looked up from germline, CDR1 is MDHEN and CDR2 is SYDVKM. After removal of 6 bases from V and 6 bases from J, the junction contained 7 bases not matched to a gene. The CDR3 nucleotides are TGTGCCAGCAGCGTAGCGGGACGGACCAATGAGCAGTTCTTC. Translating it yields CASSVAGRTNEQFF.

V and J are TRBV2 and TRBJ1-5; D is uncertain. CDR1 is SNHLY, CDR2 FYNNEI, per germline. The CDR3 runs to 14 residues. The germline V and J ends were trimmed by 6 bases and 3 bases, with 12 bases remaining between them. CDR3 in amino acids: CASSPEAPNQPQHF. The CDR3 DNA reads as TGTGCCAGCAGCCCTGAAGCTCCCAATCAGCCCCAGCATTTT.

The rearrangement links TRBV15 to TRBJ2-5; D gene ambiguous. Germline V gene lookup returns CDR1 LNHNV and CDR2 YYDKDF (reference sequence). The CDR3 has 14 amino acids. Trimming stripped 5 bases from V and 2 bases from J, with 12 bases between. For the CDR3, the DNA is TGTGCCACCAGCGAGAGGTCACATCAAGAGACCCAGTACTTC. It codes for CATSERSHQETQYF.

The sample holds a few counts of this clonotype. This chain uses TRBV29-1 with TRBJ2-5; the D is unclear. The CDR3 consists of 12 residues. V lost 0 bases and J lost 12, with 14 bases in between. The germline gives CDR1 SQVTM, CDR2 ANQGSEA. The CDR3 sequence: CSVEDQLDSEYF. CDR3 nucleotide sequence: TGCAGCGTTGAAGATCAGCTTGACTCCGAGTACTTC.

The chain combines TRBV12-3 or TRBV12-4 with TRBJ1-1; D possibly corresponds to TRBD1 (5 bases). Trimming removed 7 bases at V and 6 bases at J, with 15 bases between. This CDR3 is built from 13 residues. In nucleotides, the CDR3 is TGTGCCAGCACCCGAAGAAGGGGACCTGAAGCTTTCTTT. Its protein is CASTRRRGPEAFF.

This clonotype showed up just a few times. CDR3 residues: CASRSTGTNYEQYF. CDR3 nucleotide sequence: TGTGCCAGCAGATCGACAGGGACCAACTACGAGCAGTACTTC. This sequence joins TRBV5-5 and TRBJ2-7; 7 bases map to TRBD1. The CDR3 totals 14 residues. The junction had 8 bases not matched to a gene; V was cut back by 5 bases and J by 3 bases. Germline assignment: CDR1 SGHKS and CDR2 YYEKEE (reference sequence). The variable domain in full, with the rest retrieved from reference TRBV5-5 and TRBJ2-7, is DAGVTQSPTHLIKTRGQQVTLRCSPISGHKSVSWYQQVLGQGPQFIFQYYEKEERGRGNFPDRFSARQFPNYSSELNVNALLLGDSALYLCASRSTGTNYEQYFGPGTRLTVT.

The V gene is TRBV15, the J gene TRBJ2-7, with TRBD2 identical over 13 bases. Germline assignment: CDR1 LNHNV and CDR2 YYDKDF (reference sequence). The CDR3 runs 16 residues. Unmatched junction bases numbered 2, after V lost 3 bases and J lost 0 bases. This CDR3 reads CATSSGTSGNSYEQYF. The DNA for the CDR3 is TGTGCCACCAGCAGTGGGACTAGCGGGAACTCCTACGAGCAGTACTTC.

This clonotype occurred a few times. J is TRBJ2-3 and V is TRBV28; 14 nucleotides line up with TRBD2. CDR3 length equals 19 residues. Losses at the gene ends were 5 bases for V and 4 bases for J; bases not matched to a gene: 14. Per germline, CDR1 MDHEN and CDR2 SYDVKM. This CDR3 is CASSVMPGLAGEWADTQYF. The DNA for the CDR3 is TGTGCCAGCAGTGTAATGCCGGGACTAGCGGGAGAGTGGGCAGATACGCAGTATTTT.

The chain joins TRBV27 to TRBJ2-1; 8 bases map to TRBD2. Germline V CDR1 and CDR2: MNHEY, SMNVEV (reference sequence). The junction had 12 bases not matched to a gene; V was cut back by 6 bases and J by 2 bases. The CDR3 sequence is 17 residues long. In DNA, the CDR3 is TGTGCCAGCAGCTTCGCCCGGCGGGAGGACGCCTACAATGAGCAGTTCTTC. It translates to CASSFARREDAYNEQFF.

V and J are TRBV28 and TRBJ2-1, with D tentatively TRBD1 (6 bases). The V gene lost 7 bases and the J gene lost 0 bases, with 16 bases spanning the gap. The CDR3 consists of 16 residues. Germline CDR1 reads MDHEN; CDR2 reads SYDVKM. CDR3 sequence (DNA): TGTGCCAGCACCATAGAAGGACAGATCTCCTACAATGAGCAGTTCTTC. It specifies CASTIEGQISYNEQFF.